The sequence of this TCR beta chain was determined in a study of shared clonotypes between healthy human individuals. Profiled with immunoSEQ multiplex PCR; TCRdb holds only in-frame clones, not every one. The data contain 800,000 or so clones, about 96% of them singletons. Naive CD8 isolation took CD45RO-negative cells positively selected for CCR7 and excluded terminally differentiated effector memory CD45RA+ cells. The junction had 14 bases not matched to a gene; V was cut back by 10 bases and J by 0 bases. Germline loops: CDR1 LNHDA, CDR2 SQIVND (reference sequence). The CDR3 is 16 amino acids. The chain carries TRBV19 and TRBJ1-1; 7 nucleotides align to TRBD1. The sequencing input was naive CD8+ T cells sorted from blood. The clonotype was recovered from a man aged 25 to 40 in good health. The CDR3 spells CATQGEVGRLNTEAFF. The CDR3 coding sequence is TGTGCCACCCAGGGGGAGGTTGGAAGGCTGAACACTGAAGCTTTCTTT.